This entry features one TCR beta chain sequence. Its antigen is not known. This record belongs to a study of cytomegalovirus exposure and HLA in healthy donors. Points from the study as a whole: Trimming of TCR beta V- and J-genes showed a link, identified in a later analysis, to a missense DCLRE1C variant.

PCR employed 60 Vbeta and 13 Jbeta primers. TCRdb keeps only in-frame clones here, not all; method: immunoSEQ multiplex PCR. The sample consists of fewer than 200,000 clones, 84% of them appearing once. The sequencing input was PBMCs. This clonotype was obtained from a young man in good health and CMV-seronegative.

CDR3 residues: CASSSQGEETQYF. CDR3 bases: TGCGCCAGCAGCTCGCAGGGTGAGGAGACCCAGTACTTC. The chain has TRBV5-1 and TRBJ2-5; D is perhaps TRBD1 (5 bases). Germline V gives CDR1 SGHRS, CDR2 YFSETQ. V lost 3 bases, J lost 5 bases, and 11 bases lay in between. The CDR3 loop spans 13 amino acids.